The rows below give T cell receptor beta chains drawn from one sample of a study of cytomegalovirus exposure and HLA in healthy donors. Generated by immunoSEQ multiplex PCR, the TCRdb table keeps only in-frame clones and is missing some. The sample consists of 75,000 to 90,000 clones, about 96% of them appearing once. The sample comprised PBMCs. These receptors all stem from a man younger than 35 in good health and CMV-seropositive. Each CDR3 is given with its conserved first and last residue. A D gene is named only where the DNA matches it firmly. Only some rows state a clone size, as once, few, many or a class for expanded clones.

TRBV6-6	once	.	TRBJ1-4	TGTGCCAGCAGTGGCCGGGGGAATGAAAAACTGTTTTTT	CASSGRGNEKLFF
TRBV28	.	TRBD2	TRBJ2-1	TGTGCCAGCAGTTCTGCCATGTCGGGAGGGCAGTTCTTC	CASSSAMSGGQFF
TRBV10-3	.	.	TRBJ1-2	TGTGCCATCAGTGAGTCCGAGCTCTATGGCTACACCTTC	CAISESELYGYTF
TRBV5-1	.	TRBD1	TRBJ1-1	TGCGCCAGCAGCGGCCGACAGGGGAACACTGAAGCTTTCTTT	CASSGRQGNTEAFF
TRBV11-2	.	TRBD2	TRBJ2-7	TGTGCCAGCAGCTTATTACTAGCGGGAGCCTACGAGCAGTACTTC	CASSLLLAGAYEQYF
TRBV19	.	TRBD1	TRBJ1-1	TGTGCCAGTAGTGACAGGGTCGGGACTGAAGCTTTCTTT	CASSDRVGTEAFF
TRBV10-3	.	.	TRBJ1-2	TGTGCCATCAGGGACATCCCTAGTGAAGGCTACACCTTC	CAIRDIPSEGYTF
TRBV5-1	.	.	TRBJ1-1	TGCGCCAGCAGACAAGACAAAAACACTGAAGCTTTCTTT	CASRQDKNTEAFF
TRBV7-2	.	.	TRBJ1-3	TGTGCCAGCAGCTTAGTTGGTCCAGGTCTTCAAAGTGGAAACACCATATATTTT	CASSLVGPGLQSGNTIYF
TRBV7-2	.	TRBD1	TRBJ1-2	TGTGCCAGCAGCTTAGGAGGGACAGGGTTTCGCTATGGCTACACCTTC	CASSLGGTGFRYGYTF
TRBV6-1	.	TRBD1	TRBJ1-1	TGTGCCAGCGGGGACAGGGGGCGCGGAGCTTTCTTT	CASGDRGRGAFF
TRBV15	.	TRBD2	TRBJ2-3	TGTGCCACCAAAGCTGATTTTAGCGGGAGAGCAGATACGCAGTATTTT	CATKADFSGRADTQYF
TRBV5-4	.	TRBD2	TRBJ2-7	TGTGCCAGCAGCTTGGCGGGGGGAGCATACGAGCAGTACTTC	CASSLAGGAYEQYF
TRBV7-8	.	.	TRBJ2-1	TGTGCCAGCAGCTTACAGGTCTACAATGAGCAGTTCTTC	CASSLQVYNEQFF
TRBV2	once	.	TRBJ1-2	TGTGCCAGCTGTAACGAGGTCTTGGAGGGCTACACCTTC	CASCNEVLEGYTF
TRBV9	.	TRBD2	TRBJ2-3	TGTGCCAGCAGCGTAGGCCTAGCGGGATTCACAGATACGCAGTATTTT	CASSVGLAGFTDTQYF
TRBV28	.	.	TRBJ1-5	TGTGCCAGCAGTTTGGGGGGAGCTGGTGGCAATCAGCCCCAGCATTTT	CASSLGGAGGNQPQHF
TRBV7-9	once	.	TRBJ2-7	TGTGCCAGCAGCTTAGCTCTCCAGGGTTACACCTACGAGCAGTACTTC	CASSLALQGYTYEQYF
TRBV7-8	.	.	TRBJ1-5	TGTGCCAGCAGCTTAGGGGAGCGGGAGCCCCAGCATTTT	CASSLGEREPQHF
TRBV11-2	.	TRBD2	TRBJ2-7	TGTGCCAGCAGAGGGACTAGCGGGAGACTGAACCCCTACGAGCAGTACTTC	CASRGTSGRLNPYEQYF
TRBV5-4	.	TRBD2	TRBJ2-2	TGTGCCAGCAGCTTGGTCCCCGGGGGGGCGCGGGACGGGGAGCTGTTTTTT	CASSLVPGGARDGELFF
TRBV18	.	TRBD1	TRBJ1-3	TGTGCCAGCTCACCCTTCGTAGGACAGGGAGACGGAAACACCATATATTTT	CASSPFVGQGDGNTIYF
TRBV7-8	.	TRBD1	TRBJ2-7	TGTGCCAGCAGCCTGGCAGGGGGATCCTACGAGCAGTACTTC	CASSLAGGSYEQYF
TRBV18	.	TRBD1	TRBJ2-7	TGTGCCAGCTCACCTGACAGGGTCGAGCAGTACTTC	CASSPDRVEQYF
TRBV27	.	TRBD1	TRBJ2-1	TGTGCCAGCAAGGACAGGACGGACTACAATGAGCAGTTCTTC	CASKDRTDYNEQFF
TRBV4-1	.	.	TRBJ2-2	TGCGCCAGCAGCCAAGATTTGGAGCCTAACACCGGGGAGCTGTTTTTT	CASSQDLEPNTGELFF
TRBV28	.	.	TRBJ1-3	TGTGCCAGCAGTTTATCTTCCCGCGGGGCGGGAAACACCATATATTTT	CASSLSSRGAGNTIYF
TRBV5-1	.	.	TRBJ2-7	TGCGCCAGCAGCTACGGGGGTACCTACGAGCAGTACTTC	CASSYGGTYEQYF
TRBV5-6	.	.	TRBJ1-2	TGTGCCAGCACCCCCAGGAGCTCAGGGGGCTACACCTTC	CASTPRSSGGYTF
TRBV6-5	.	.	TRBJ1-1	TGTGCCAGCAGGCCGAGACAGTACACTGAAGCTTTCTTT	CASRPRQYTEAFF
TRBV28	.	.	TRBJ2-7	TGTGCCAGCAGCATCACCCAGGCCGGCTCCTACGAGCAGTACTTC	CASSITQAGSYEQYF
TRBV30	.	.	TRBJ2-3	TGTGCCTGGATCCCGAGAGGGCGCACAGATACGCAGTATTTT	CAWIPRGRTDTQYF
TRBV6-1	once	.	TRBJ2-2	TGTGCCAGCAGTGAGAGGACTGTAACCGGGGAGCTGTTTTTT	CASSERTVTGELFF
TRBV5-1	.	.	TRBJ2-6	TGCGCCAGCAGCTTGGGGGCTAGCGCCAACGTCCTGACTTTC	CASSLGASANVLTF